Presented here are 20 T cell receptor beta chains from one specimen sequenced in a study of CD8 T cells in ankylosing spondylitis. TCRdb re-analysed the 5' RACE reads in MiXCR, keeping a single row per CDR3 protein. The sample lists fewer than 350,000 distinct CDR3 sequences; 9.5% to 13% were seen once. The sample comprised blood, either unsorted or a sorted T cell fraction (not recorded which). The receptor source for this set is a female donor with ankylosing spondylitis or in good health (not recorded which).

This clonotype has ten or more counts. V and J are TRBV20-1 and TRBJ2-7; TRBD1 or TRBD2 may be the D gene (5 bases each). CDR1 DFQATT and CDR2 SNEGSKA come from the germline V gene (reference sequence). V was cut by 5 bases and J by 0 bases, with 17 bases left in between. The length of the CDR3 is 15 residues. As DNA, the CDR3 is TGCAGTGCTTTGAGGGGCCCGCCGGGCTCCTACGAGCAGTACTTC. It encodes CSALRGPPGSYEQYF.

This clonotype has a count of ten or more. V gene TRBV6-1 combines with J gene TRBJ1-5, with TRBD1 as a possible D gene (6 bases). V lost 4 bases and J 0 bases, leaving 13 bases between the germline ends. The length of the CDR3 is 16 residues. From germline, CDR1 is MNHNS and CDR2 SASEGT. The CDR3 loop reads CASSGGALVSNQPQHF. CDR3 sequence (DNA): TGTGCCAGCAGTGGGGGGGCCCTCGTTAGCAATCAGCCCCAGCATTTT.

The V gene is TRBV3-1, the J gene TRBJ1-5; D gene ambiguous. Per germline, CDR1 LGHDT and CDR2 YNNKEL (reference sequence). V gave up 4 bases and J gave up 4 bases, with 11 bases separating them. This CDR3 comprises 14 residues. The DNA of the CDR3 is TGTGCCAGCAGCCCTACAGAATTTAATCAGCCCCAGCATTTT. This translates into CASSPTEFNQPQHF.

This clonotype was seen many times. The V call is TRBV12-3 or TRBV12-4, the J call TRBJ2-3, with D possibly being TRBD2 (6 bases). Trimming pared 11 bases from V and 2 bases from J, leaving 17 bases between. This CDR3 is 14 amino acids long. The CDR3 DNA reads as TGTGCCGTCCAGGTTGGGGGGTCCACAGATACGCAGTATTTT. As protein: CAVQVGGSTDTQYF.

Many counts were recorded for this clonotype. V gene TRBV5-1 combines with J gene TRBJ2-5; no clear D. The CDR3 consists of 13 residues. Per germline, CDR1 SGHRS and CDR2 YFSETQ. Trimming shortened V by 0 bases and J by 5 bases, and 8 bases separated the two germline ends. CDR3 protein: CASSLGLGETQYF. The CDR3 region has the DNA TGCGCCAGCAGCTTGGGTCTAGGGGAGACCCAGTACTTC. Drawing the rest from reference TRBV5-1 and TRBJ2-5, the complete variable domain is KAGVTQTPRYLIKTRGQQVTLSCSPISGHRSVSWYQQTPGQGLQFLFEYFSETQRNKGNFPGRFSGRQFSNSRSEMNVSTLELGDSALYLCASSLGLGETQYFGPGTRLLVL.

On this clonotype: A much more abundant neighbour one base away suggests this may be a read error. Since the CDR3 does not end with the conserved phenylalanine or tryptophan, this likely comes from a read error. The rearrangement joins TRBV5-1 to TRBJ2-3, with TRBD2 identical over 9 bases. Looked up from germline, CDR1 is SGHRS and CDR2 is YFSETQ. With 3 bases clipped from V and 1 base from J, the junction kept 3 bases outside the gene matches. This CDR3 has 15 residues. The CDR3 sequence is CASSYLAGGTDTQYY. The DNA for the CDR3 is TGCGCCAGCAGCTATTTAGCGGGGGGCACAGATACGCAGTATTAT.

This clonotype was picked up many times. The chain carries TRBV11-2 and TRBJ2-3; the D gene is possibly TRBD1 (6 bases). Trimming stripped 3 bases from V and 2 bases from J, with 21 bases between. The CDR3 is 18 amino acids. From germline, CDR1 is SGHAT and CDR2 FQNNGV. The CDR3 DNA reads as TGTGCCAGCAGCTTCCCCGTCGAGCCACGGGGACACACAGATACGCAGTATTTT. Translated: CASSFPVEPRGHTDTQYF.

This clonotype appeared many times. The genes are TRBV3-1 and TRBJ1-2; 8 bases are shared with TRBD1. The CDR3 loop spans 15 amino acids. V shed 1 base and J 3 bases; nucleotides not matched to a gene: 4. Germline-derived CDR1 and CDR2 are LGHDT and YNNKEL (reference sequence). The CDR3 sequence is CASSQGARGHYGYTF. CDR3 sequence (DNA): TGTGCCAGCAGCCAAGGGGCCAGGGGGCACTATGGCTACACCTTC.

This clonotype has a handful of counts. The chain links TRBV15 to TRBJ2-3; TRBD2 might be the D (5 bases). This CDR3 has 15 amino acids. V lost 0 bases and J 3 bases, leaving 10 bases between the germline ends. The V gene's germline CDR1 is LNHNV and CDR2 YYDKDF (reference sequence). For the CDR3, the DNA is TGTGCCACCAGCAGAGATTCCGGCGGGACAGATACGCAGTATTTT. Its protein product is CATSRDSGGTDTQYF.

The gene calls are TRBV5-1 and TRBJ2-2; 8 bases are a match to TRBD2. Germline V gives CDR1 SGHRS, CDR2 YFSETQ. J gave up 7 bases and V 4 bases, and 9 bases lay outside the gene matches. The CDR3 totals 15 residues. The CDR3 DNA follows: TGCGCCAGCAGCAAGGACGGGAGGGGAGGCGGGGAGCTGTTTTTT. Its translation: CASSKDGRGGGELFF.

This clonotype was observed many times. The chain has TRBV12-3 or TRBV12-4 and TRBJ2-1, with D possibly TRBD2 on 6 matching bases. Trimming took off 7 bases at V and 4 bases at J, with 17 bases between the two ends. CDR3 length equals 15 residues. CDR3 protein: CASKDRRAGYNEQFF. CDR3 sequence (DNA): TGTGCCAGCAAGGACCGGAGGGCGGGATACAATGAGCAGTTCTTC.

Ten or more counts support this clonotype. The chain carries TRBV5-1 and TRBJ2-3; 14 bases match TRBD2. The length of the CDR3 is 17 residues. Trimming at V came to 2 bases and at J to 4 bases, leaving 6 bases not matched to a gene. Germline CDR1 is SGHRS and CDR2 is YFSETQ. CDR3 loop: CASSFTTSGRASDTQYF. The CDR3, as DNA: TGCGCCAGCAGCTTCACGACTAGCGGGAGGGCATCAGATACGCAGTATTTT.

This chain uses TRBV5-1 with TRBJ2-5; D possibly corresponds to TRBD1 (6 bases). This CDR3 has 15 residues. V was shortened by 0 bases and J by 2 bases, with 11 bases between the two germline ends. Per germline, CDR1 SGHRS and CDR2 YFSETQ. CDR3 DNA: TGCGCCAGCAGCTTGGTCCAGGGGCAACAAGAGACCCAGTACTTC. Its translation: CASSLVQGQQETQYF.

The chain couples TRBV7-2 to TRBJ2-7; 12 bases match TRBD2. The J segment lost 5 bases and the V segment lost 6 bases, leaving 5 bases of the junction unmatched. The CDR3 covers 14 residues. Germline loops: CDR1 SGHTA, CDR2 FQGNSA. As DNA, the CDR3 is TGTGCCAGCAGGATCGGACTAGCGGGACACGAGCAGTACTTC. Amino acid sequence: CASRIGLAGHEQYF.

This clonotype was found a few times. This chain uses TRBV7-3 with TRBJ2-2, with D maybe TRBD1 (6 bases). CDR1 and CDR2 (germline): SGHTA, FQGTGA. The CDR3 loop spans 15 amino acids. V lost 4 bases and J 4 bases, leaving 13 bases between the germline ends. The CDR3 sequence is CASSYSTGVTGELFF. The CDR3 region has the DNA TGTGCCAGCAGCTATTCGACAGGAGTCACCGGGGAGCTGTTTTTT.

This clonotype came up many times. The V and J genes are TRBV27 and TRBJ2-2; tentatively, D is TRBD2 (6 bases). CDR1 and CDR2 from the germline V gene are MNHEY and SMNVEV (reference sequence). V was pared by 11 bases and J by 1 base, with 14 bases between. The CDR3 runs 14 residues. The CDR3 spells CAAAGSKNTGELFF. The CDR3, as DNA: TGTGCCGCCGCGGGGTCTAAGAACACCGGGGAGCTGTTTTTT.

This clonotype was picked up a small number of times. The V call is TRBV3-1, the J call TRBJ2-7, with D perhaps TRBD2 (5 bases). Germline-derived CDR1 and CDR2 are LGHDT and YNNKEL (reference sequence). The CDR3 length is 12 residues. V lost 4 bases and J 3 bases, leaving 7 bases between the germline ends. The CDR3 DNA sequence: TGTGCCAGCAGCCCGGGGATCTACGAGCAGTACTTC. Translation: CASSPGIYEQYF.

This clonotype was recorded at least ten times. The chain combines TRBV5-6 with TRBJ2-1, with D possibly matching TRBD1 (5 bases). The CDR3 consists of 16 residues. Germline V gene data show CDR1 as SGHDT and CDR2 as YYEEEE. Trimming stripped 3 bases from V and 0 bases from J, with 13 bases between. The CDR3 coding sequence is TGTGCCAGCAGCTCACTCCAGGGCAGCTCCTACAATGAGCAGTTCTTC. Translation: CASSSLQGSSYNEQFF.

This clonotype was found many times. The gene calls are TRBV19 and TRBJ1-2; 7 nucleotides agree with TRBD1. The CDR3 spans 15 residues. V lost 3 bases to trimming and J lost 6 bases; unmatched junction nucleotides: 10. Germline assignment: CDR1 LNHDA and CDR2 SQIVND (reference sequence). The CDR3 region is CASSIIALGQHGYTF. Written as DNA, the CDR3 is TGTGCCAGTAGTATCATCGCGCTGGGACAGCATGGCTACACCTTC.

This chain links TRBV7-9 with TRBJ2-3; 10 bases line up with TRBD2. This CDR3 is 16 amino acids long. V lost 5 bases and J lost 4; bases outside the gene matches: 9. Per germline, CDR1 SEHNR and CDR2 FQNEAQ (reference sequence). Written as DNA, the CDR3 is TGTGCCAGCAGCCAACGGAGCGGGAGGGCCCCAGATACGCAGTATTTT. This encodes CASSQRSGRAPDTQYF.